Listed below are T cell receptor beta chains from one sample, sequenced in a study of blood T cell repertoires in COVID-19. The repertoire was sequenced with immunoSEQ multiplex PCR; TCRdb's copy has only in-frame clones and lacks some. The data contain more than 250,000 clones, approximately 85% of them singletons. The sample was peripheral blood. These receptors all stem from a man aged 50 to 59 with active or convalescent COVID-19. The CDR3 runs from the conserved cysteine through the conserved F or W. A D gene is named only where the DNA matches it firmly. Clone size, where shown, is once, few, many, or a class for clones that have expanded.

j_call	v_call	cdr3_length	clone_size	d_call	cdr3_aa	cdr3_nt
TRBJ2-3	TRBV28	14	.	TRBD1	CASSRTGGVDTQYF	TGTGCCAGCAGTCGGACAGGGGGAGTAGATACGCAGTATTTT
TRBJ2-7	TRBV7-9	14	once	TRBD1	CASSLSGQSYEQYF	TGTGCCAGCAGCCTGTCGGGACAGAGCTACGAGCAGTACTTC
TRBJ2-7	TRBV6-6	13	.	.	CASMRTDRHEQYF	TGTGCCAGCATGCGGACAGACAGGCACGAGCAGTACTTC
TRBJ1-2	TRBV6-1	16	.	.	CASSEAGLGQGQGYTF	TGTGCCAGCAGTGAAGCGGGGTTAGGCCAGGGGCAAGGCTACACCTTC
TRBJ2-2	TRBV27	16	.	TRBD1	CASSLDRVRVNGELFF	TGTGCCAGCAGTCTCGACAGGGTTAGGGTCAACGGGGAGCTGTTTTTT
TRBJ2-7	TRBV5-6	16	.	.	CASSSPRDTDPYEQYF	TGTGCCAGCAGCTCACCCCGGGACACCGATCCCTACGAGCAGTACTTC
TRBJ1-2	TRBV4-1	16	few	TRBD1	CASSKGLGQGAGGYTF	TGCGCCAGCAGCAAGGGGCTCGGACAGGGGGCAGGAGGCTACACCTTC
TRBJ1-4	TRBV15	15	.	.	CATSTGDGTNEKLFF	TGTGCCACCAGCACAGGTGATGGGACTAATGAAAAACTGTTTTTT
TRBJ2-3	TRBV18	17	.	TRBD2	CASSPGLAGFRTDTQYF	TGTGCCAGCTCGCCGGGACTAGCGGGATTTCGCACAGATACGCAGTATTTT
TRBJ1-4	TRBV10-3	15	.	.	CAISESRQLTEKLFF	TGTGCCATCAGTGAGTCGAGGCAGTTGACGGAAAAACTGTTTTTT
TRBJ1-2	TRBV7-2	10	.	.	CASGAIGYTF	TGTGCCAGTGGGGCTATTGGCTACACCTTC
TRBJ1-5	TRBV19	15	once	.	CATHFGGNSNQPQHF	TGTGCCACTCATTTTGGGGGGAATAGCAATCAGCCCCAGCATTTT
TRBJ1-2	TRBV28	14	.	.	CASSLSHRLYGYTF	TGTGCCAGCAGTTTATCCCACAGGCTCTATGGCTACACCTTC
TRBJ2-7	TRBV6-5	15	.	TRBD2	CASSYSLAGTYEQYF	TGTGCCAGCAGTTACTCCTTAGCGGGAACCTACGAGCAGTACTTC
TRBJ1-3	TRBV6-1	12	.	.	CASSETGNTIYF	TGTGCCAGCAGTGAAACAGGGAACACCATATATTTT
TRBJ2-1	TRBV28	17	.	TRBD1	CASSSTSDRGGYNEQFF	TGTGCCAGCAGTTCGACCTCTGACAGGGGTGGGTACAATGAGCAGTTCTTC
TRBJ2-7	TRBV7-9	15	.	TRBD2	CASSQGTSGKYEQYF	TGTGCCAGCAGCCAAGGGACTAGCGGGAAATACGAGCAGTACTTC
TRBJ1-1	TRBV6-1	12	.	.	CASSERQAEAFF	TGTGCCAGCAGTGAGAGACAGGCTGAAGCTTTCTTT
TRBJ2-5	TRBV10-3	14	.	.	CAISDSRRQETQYF	TGTGCCATCAGTGACTCTAGACGACAAGAGACCCAGTACTTC
TRBJ1-1	TRBV19	13	.	.	CASSITGNTEAFF	TGTGCCAGTAGTATCACAGGGAACACTGAAGCTTTCTTT
TRBJ2-7	TRBV3-1/TRBV3-2	14	.	TRBD2	CASSHAGGAYEQYF	TGTGCCAGCAGCCATGCGGGAGGGGCCTACGAGCAGTACTTC
TRBJ1-2	TRBV5-1	13	.	.	CASSLAQNYGYTF	TGCGCCAGCAGCTTGGCCCAGAACTATGGCTACACCTTC
TRBJ2-2	TRBV4-3	15	.	.	CASSQDVVGGQELFF	TGCGCCAGCAGCCAAGATGTCGTAGGCGGGCAGGAGCTGTTTTTT
TRBJ2-5	TRBV18	15	.	TRBD2	CASSPVLLAKETQYF	TGTGCCAGCTCACCGGTTTTACTAGCGAAAGAGACCCAGTACTTC
TRBJ1-2	TRBV4-2	15	.	.	CASSQETAANYGYTF	TGTGCCAGCAGCCAAGAGACAGCTGCTAACTATGGCTACACCTTC
TRBJ2-2	TRBV9	16	few	TRBD1	CASSLRQGVNTGELFF	TGTGCCAGCAGCCTCAGACAGGGGGTGAACACCGGGGAGCTGTTTTTT
TRBJ2-3	TRBV12-3/TRBV12-4	13	.	.	CASSLSGSDTQYF	TGTGCCAGCAGTTTAAGCGGGTCAGATACGCAGTATTTT
TRBJ2-1	TRBV29-1	14	few	TRBD2	CSASLAGGPNEQFF	TGCAGCGCCTCACTAGCGGGAGGGCCCAATGAGCAGTTCTTC
TRBJ1-2	TRBV10-3	13	once	.	CAIRRPGGGGYTF	TGTGCCATCAGAAGGCCGGGCGGGGGCGGCTACACCTTC
TRBJ2-3	TRBV3-1/TRBV3-2	14	.	.	CASRLSVGTDTQYF	TGTGCCAGCCGCCTGTCGGTAGGCACAGATACGCAGTATTTT
TRBJ1-1	TRBV6-6	12	.	.	CASSYSLTEAFF	TGTGCCAGCAGTTACTCACTCACTGAAGCTTTCTTT
TRBJ1-2	TRBV30	11	once	.	CAWRTAYGYTF	TGTGCCTGGAGGACAGCCTATGGCTACACCTTC
TRBJ2-1	TRBV28	11	.	.	CASSISREQFF	TGTGCCAGCAGTATCAGTCGTGAGCAGTTCTTC
TRBJ1-4	TRBV2	16	.	.	CASSERGTAGNEKLFF	TGTGCCAGCAGTGAACGGGGGACGGCCGGAAATGAAAAACTGTTTTTT
TRBJ2-7	TRBV12-3/TRBV12-4	13	.	.	CASSLSGVGEQYF	TGTGCCAGCAGTTTATCGGGAGTGGGCGAGCAGTACTTC
TRBJ1-4	TRBV28	14	.	TRBD1	CASIPGQGYEKLFF	TGTGCCAGCATACCGGGACAGGGGTATGAAAAACTGTTTTTT
TRBJ2-5	TRBV2	12	once	TRBD2	CASAGVVETQYF	TGTGCCAGCGCGGGAGTAGTAGAGACCCAGTACTTC
TRBJ2-7	TRBV12-5	14	.	.	CASGLVPTGYEQYF	TGTGCTAGTGGTTTGGTACCAACAGGGTACGAGCAGTACTTC
TRBJ2-7	TRBV29-1	14	.	TRBD1	CSVEGGQGRYEQYF	TGCAGCGTTGAGGGGGGACAGGGTAGATACGAGCAGTACTTC
TRBJ2-5	TRBV5-1	16	.	TRBD1	CASSLDPGTDEETQYF	TGCGCCAGCAGCTTGGATCCTGGGACAGACGAAGAGACCCAGTACTTC
TRBJ1-1	TRBV4-2	16	.	TRBD1	CASSQVGQGGNTEAFF	TGTGCCAGCAGCCAAGTGGGACAGGGAGGGAACACTGAAGCTTTCTTT
TRBJ1-3	TRBV7-8	12	.	TRBD1	CASSSGGHTIYF	TGTGCCAGCAGCTCAGGGGGCCACACCATATATTTT
TRBJ1-4	TRBV28	15	.	TRBD1	CASSLSGQGHEKLFF	TGTGCCAGCAGTTTATCGGGACAGGGGCACGAAAAACTGTTTTTT
TRBJ2-1	TRBV5-1	13	.	.	CASSLGLDNEQFF	TGCGCCAGCAGCTTGGGGCTAGACAATGAGCAGTTCTTC
TRBJ2-1	TRBV4-1	12	.	.	CASSRGSHEQFF	TGCGCCAGCAGCCGGGGCTCCCATGAGCAGTTCTTC
TRBJ1-1	TRBV11-2	17	.	.	CASSLGHQGSSNTEAFF	TGTGCCAGCAGCTTAGGTCATCAGGGCTCATCGAACACTGAAGCTTTCTTT
TRBJ2-7	TRBV30	13	.	.	CAWIPPGVYEQYF	TGTGCCTGGATTCCCCCAGGGGTCTACGAGCAGTACTTC
TRBJ1-5	TRBV19	15	.	.	CASSIVAGENQPQHF	TGTGCCAGTAGTATAGTTGCGGGGGAGAATCAGCCCCAGCATTTT
TRBJ1-6	TRBV10-3	9	once	.	CAISFALHF	TGTGCCATCAGCTTTGCCCTCCACTTT
TRBJ1-2	TRBV30	14	.	.	CAWSVDRGNHGYTF	TGTGCCTGGAGTGTAGATAGGGGGAACCATGGCTACACCTTC
TRBJ2-1	TRBV5-1	13	.	TRBD2	CASSSTLAGEQFF	TGCGCCAGCAGCTCGACCCTAGCGGGGGAGCAGTTCTTC
TRBJ1-1	TRBV29-1	14	.	.	CSVEDDHGDTEAFF	TGCAGCGTTGAAGATGACCACGGGGACACTGAAGCTTTCTTT
TRBJ2-6	TRBV5-1	15	.	.	CASSRTTPGANVLTF	TGCGCCAGCAGCCGGACAACCCCTGGGGCCAACGTCCTGACTTTC
TRBJ2-3	TRBV10-3	14	.	TRBD2	CATVAGGLRDTQYF	TGTGCCACCGTGGCGGGGGGACTGCGGGATACGCAGTATTTT
TRBJ1-5	TRBV28	15	.	.	CAVRPQGMSNQPQHF	TGTGCCGTCCGACCTCAGGGGATGAGCAATCAGCCCCAGCATTTT
TRBJ2-5	TRBV2	14	.	TRBD2	CASSGRGGWKTQYF	TGTGCCAGCAGTGGTAGGGGAGGGTGGAAGACCCAGTACTTC
TRBJ2-2	TRBV7-2	16	.	TRBD2	CASSLASGSGTGELFF	TGTGCCAGCAGCCTAGCTAGCGGGAGCGGGACCGGGGAGCTGTTTTTT
TRBJ2-6	TRBV5-1	14	.	.	CASSPSSGANVLTF	TGCGCCAGCAGCCCCAGCTCTGGGGCCAACGTCCTGACTTTC
TRBJ2-1	TRBV12-5	16	.	.	CASGLGRGAGENEQFF	TGTGCTAGTGGTTTGGGCCGGGGGGCGGGAGAGAATGAGCAGTTCTTC